A single sample is the source of the 8 T cell receptor beta chains below, sequenced in a study of T cell responses to AZD1222 COVID-19 vaccine. Libraries were prepared by immunoSEQ multiplex PCR; TCRdb keeps only in-frame clonotypes and omits some of them. Among 45,000 to 65,000 clones listed, around 90% were seen once. The specimen was peripheral blood, collected on day 0 of AZD1222 vaccination. The source is an adult in good health.

This chain uses TRBV30 with TRBJ2-3; unclear D gene. The germline V and J ends were trimmed by 3 bases and 1 base, with 8 bases remaining between them. Germline assignment: CDR1 GTSNPN and CDR2 SVGIG (reference sequence). CDR3 size: 13 residues. CDR3 in DNA: TGTGCCTGGAGGTCCCGCGGCACAGATACGCAGTATTTT. As protein: CAWRSRGTDTQYF.

The rearrangement links TRBV27 to TRBJ1-5; the D is unclear. Per germline, CDR1 MNHEY and CDR2 SMNVEV (reference sequence). The CDR3 totals 14 residues. V was shortened by 4 bases and J by 3 bases, with 10 bases between the two germline ends. The CDR3 here is CASSWTADNQPQHF. The CDR3 nucleotides read TGTGCCAGCAGTTGGACGGCGGACAATCAGCCCCAGCATTTT.

The chain combines TRBV19 with TRBJ2-3; TRBD2 aligns across 10 bases. The CDR3 extends over 14 amino acids. Per the germline V gene, CDR1 is LNHDA and CDR2 is SQIVND (reference sequence). The ends lost 6 bases at V and 4 bases at J; junction bases unmatched: 4. Here the CDR3 reads CASSVAGGADTQYF. CDR3 coding DNA: TGTGCCAGTAGCGTAGCGGGAGGAGCAGATACGCAGTATTTT.

The genes are TRBV5-1 and TRBJ2-1; D gene ambiguous. The CDR3 loop spans 14 amino acids. The germline V gene encodes CDR1 SGHRS and CDR2 YFSETQ. With 1 base removed from V and 7 bases from J, the gap between germline ends came to 12 bases. The CDR3 DNA reads TGCGCCAGCAGCTTGTATGCATCAAATAATGAGCAGTTCTTC. Amino acids: CASSLYASNNEQFF.

The chain carries TRBV28 and TRBJ1-3, with D possibly being TRBD1 (5 bases). The CDR3 is 15 residues long. In germline, CDR1 is MDHEN, CDR2 SYDVKM. V shed 7 bases and J shed 4 bases, with 17 bases lying between them. CDR3 amino acids: CASKTPGTYGNTIYF. The CDR3, as DNA: TGTGCCAGCAAAACTCCCGGGACTTACGGAAACACCATATATTTT.

This clone was picked up a small number of times. The V call is TRBV29-1, the J call TRBJ2-1, with TRBD2 identical over 13 bases. V shed 0 bases and J 3 bases; nucleotides not matched to a gene: 8. Germline V CDR1 and CDR2: SQVTM, ANQGSEA. This CDR3 contains 18 residues. The CDR3 protein is CSVEDTSGRAFNYNEQFF. In DNA, the CDR3 is TGCAGCGTTGAAGATACTAGCGGGAGGGCCTTCAACTACAATGAGCAGTTCTTC.

V gene TRBV6-5 combines with J gene TRBJ2-3; D not resolved. The CDR3 length is 11 residues. Germline values: CDR1 MNHEY, CDR2 SVGAGI. V was pared by 7 bases and J by 4 bases, with 6 bases between. Written as DNA, the CDR3 is TGTGCCAGCAATAATGCAGATACGCAGTATTTT. Translated, it gives CASNNADTQYF.

This chain joins TRBV7-8 and TRBJ1-1; 9 nucleotides line up with TRBD1. Germline loops: CDR1 SGHVS, CDR2 FQNEAQ. The CDR3 totals 15 residues. With 4 bases clipped from V and 5 bases from J, the junction kept 8 bases outside the gene matches. The CDR3 region is CASSSENRGRTEAFF. The CDR3 nucleotides read TGTGCCAGCAGCTCCGAAAACAGGGGGCGGACTGAAGCTTTCTTT.